This TCR beta chain was observed in a study of breast tumors, draining lymph nodes, adjacent tissues. TCRdb re-called the multiplex PCR reads through MiXCR, storing one row per CDR3 protein. This repertoire shows approximately 210,000 distinct CDR3 sequences, less than 40% found once; its top ten account for approximately 3.3%. Study-level results: Tumor repertoires ranked between lymph nodes and nontumor tissue in diversity, with V and J gene preferences. Findings are consistent with lymph node origin and intratumoral expansion of most tumor T cells. Data only fit, rather than demonstrated, lymph node origin of most tumor T cells. Compared with basal-like, luminal-like tumors shared significantly more repertoire with nontumor tissue.

The lymph nodes were axillary draining lymph nodes from breast cancer patients. The V and J ends lost 0 bases and 1 base respectively, with 13 bases between them. This CDR3 spans 16 amino acids. Looked up from germline, CDR1 is SGHNT and CDR2 is YENEEA. Many counts were recorded for this clonotype. Its target is unknown. The sequencing input was axillary lymph node tissue. The sequence was collected from a female donor with breast cancer. Some clones in this sample may be carry-over from other donors' samples. V is TRBV11-3 and J is TRBJ2-7, with D unresolved. CDR3 residues: CASSLEAEQLSYEQYF. In nucleotides, the CDR3 is TGTGCCAGCAGCTTAGAGGCGGAACAGCTGTCCTACGAGCAGTACTTC.